The 28 T cell receptor beta chains listed next were all sequenced from one sample in a study of T-cell reconstitution after alpha-beta-depleted transplantation in children listed by TCRdb under 2016. The library was produced with PCR. Sequenced using an Illumina HiSeq 2500. TCR library preparation used molecular barcoding, with unique molecular identifiers applied to normalize quantification of the TCRbeta repertoire. TCRdb cleaned the public reads at Q25 with fastp, built clones with MiXCR and kept in-frame beta chains. Rows matching on CDR3 protein sequence are summarized as one entry with the most common DNA and genes. This sample is represented by around 340,000 distinct CDR3 sequences; 10% to 15% of them were singletons. The ten most abundant clones make up roughly 4.3% of the sample. The sample in question was PBMCs, obtained from the stem cell graft. The source of these receptors is a human donor who donated a stem cell graft to a child with Fanconi anemia.

The chain has TRBV7-2 and TRBJ2-7, with a weak D call TRBD2 (5 bases). The CDR3 is made up of 14 amino acids. CDR1 and CDR2 (germline): SGHTA, FQGNSA. Trimming left V 5 bases short and J 5 bases short, with 16 bases between. The CDR3 sequence: CASSQRDEGNEQYF. For the CDR3, the DNA is TGTGCCAGCAGCCAAAGGGATGAGGGAAACGAGCAGTACTTC.

This clonotype was recorded many times. The chain links TRBV20-1 to TRBJ2-3; 9 bases line up with TRBD2. This CDR3 comprises 15 residues. The ends lost 3 bases at V and 4 bases at J; junction bases unmatched: 8. Per the germline V gene, CDR1 is DFQATT and CDR2 is SNEGSKA (reference sequence). For the CDR3, the DNA is TGCAGTGCTAGCCGTCCGAGCGGGGGGTCAGATACGCAGTATTTT. Its translation: CSASRPSGGSDTQYF.

A few counts support this clonotype. The J gene is TRBJ2-3, the V gene TRBV12-5; the D is unclear. Germline V gives CDR1 LGHNT, CDR2 FRNRAP. This CDR3 is built from 14 residues. The V end lost 1 base, the J end lost 2 bases, and 7 bases lay between the germline ends. The CDR3 bases are TGTGCTAGTGGTTTGGACACCCCCACAGATACGCAGTATTTT. It is translated as CASGLDTPTDTQYF.

Only a few counts were recorded for this clonotype. The rearrangement links TRBV7-2 to TRBJ2-5; D is ambiguous. Trimming stripped 2 bases from V and 5 bases from J, with 6 bases between. The CDR3 contains 12 residues. The germline CDR1 and CDR2 sequences are SGHTA and FQGNSA. The CDR3, as DNA: TGTGCCAGCAGCTTAATGGAGGAGACCCAGTACTTC. Protein product: CASSLMEETQYF.

This clonotype was counted only a few times. The V call is TRBV12-3 or TRBV12-4, the J call TRBJ2-5; D unclear. The V and J ends lost 2 bases and 5 bases respectively, with 6 bases between them. The CDR3 loop spans 12 amino acids. In DNA form, the CDR3 reads TGTGCCAGCAGTTTATTCATGGAGACCCAGTACTTC. This translates into CASSLFMETQYF.

This clonotype appeared a few times. CDR3 sequence: CASSPLRDSGTELYF. The CDR3 nucleotides are TGTGCCAGCTCACCTCTACGCGATTCCGGGACCGAGTTATATTTT. The gene calls are TRBV18 and TRBJ1-3; D possibly corresponds to TRBD1 (5 bases). This CDR3 region has 15 residues. Germline values: CDR1 KGHSH, CDR2 LQKENI. V was trimmed by 3 bases and J by 14 bases, leaving 23 bases between them.

This clonotype showed up many times. The J gene is TRBJ1-2, the V gene TRBV5-5, with unresolved D. Trimming removed 4 bases from V and 5 bases from J, with 12 bases in between. From germline, CDR1 is SGHKS and CDR2 YYEKEE (reference sequence). The CDR3 spans 13 residues. CDR3: CASSQRVSYGYTF. CDR3 in DNA: TGTGCCAGCAGCCAAAGAGTTTCTTATGGCTACACCTTC.

Written as DNA, the CDR3 is TGTGCCAGCAGCCCCACCCCAGGGTCTGGGGTAGCTTTCTTT. This sequence encodes CASSPTPGSGVAFF. This chain joins TRBV7-6 and TRBJ1-1, with a possible D match to TRBD1 (5 bases). Trimming left V 5 bases short and J 10 bases short, with 20 bases between. From germline, CDR1 is SGHVS and CDR2 FNYEAQ. This CDR3 spans 14 amino acids.

In the case of this clonotype: It is likely a read error, because the conserved phenylalanine at the end of the CDR3 is missing. The chain joins TRBV27 to TRBJ1-6; no clear D gene. CDR1 is MNHEY and CDR2 is SMNVEV in the germline V gene (reference sequence). Trimming took 6 bases from V and 0 from J, leaving 6 bases between them. The CDR3 is 14 residues long. The CDR3 loop reads CASRPGSYNSPLHY. The CDR3 bases are TGTGCCAGCAGGCCAGGCTCCTATAATTCACCCCTCCACTAT.

This clonotype was picked up many times. This chain joins TRBV12-3 or TRBV12-4 and TRBJ2-2; no firm D call. The CDR3 extends over 15 amino acids. The V end was cut by 2 bases, the J end by 0 bases, with 7 bases between. This chain's CDR3 is CASSLRAANTGELFF. The CDR3 DNA is TGTGCCAGCAGTTTAAGGGCGGCGAACACCGGGGAGCTGTTTTTT.

This clonotype showed up many times. The J gene is TRBJ2-1, the V gene TRBV28, with 10 positions matching TRBD2. The V segment lost 3 bases and the J segment 5 bases; nucleotides outside the gene matches: 4. This CDR3 has 15 amino acids. The V gene's germline CDR1 is MDHEN and CDR2 SYDVKM. This CDR3 is CASSFPSGGDNEQFF. DNA for the CDR3: TGTGCCAGCAGTTTCCCTAGCGGGGGAGACAATGAGCAGTTCTTC.

J is TRBJ2-5 and V is TRBV29-1; D remains unclear. The V gene lost 6 bases and the J gene lost 5 bases, with 13 bases spanning the gap. There are 12 residues in the CDR3. From germline, CDR1 is SQVTM and CDR2 ANQGSEA. The CDR3 protein is CSVRREWETQYF. CDR3 DNA sequence: TGCAGCGTCCGAAGGGAATGGGAGACCCAGTACTTC.

In its sample, this clonotype was seen a few times. The chain is built from TRBV5-1 and TRBJ1-6; D not certain. There are 12 residues in the CDR3. The germline V and J ends were trimmed by 5 bases and 9 bases, with 9 bases remaining between them. Germline CDR1 reads SGHRS; CDR2 reads YFSETQ. In DNA, the CDR3 is TGCGCCAGCAGGGAGAAAGGTTCACCCCTCCACTTT. Translation gives CASREKGSPLHF.

Only a few counts were recorded for this clonotype. V gene TRBV28 combines with J gene TRBJ2-1; D possibly corresponds to TRBD2 (6 bases). V lost 7 bases, J lost 0 bases, and 10 bases lay in between. This CDR3 has 14 residues. CDR1 and CDR2 from the germline V gene are MDHEN and SYDVKM. In nucleotides, the CDR3 is TGTGCCAGCAAGTGGGGGGACTCCTACAATGAGCAGTTCTTC. Amino acids: CASKWGDSYNEQFF.

The chain employs TRBV27 and TRBJ1-6, with unresolved D. Between the trimmed V and J ends, which lost 5 bases and 7 bases, there was a span of 15 bases. Germline loops: CDR1 MNHEY, CDR2 SMNVEV (reference sequence). This CDR3 has 15 residues. CDR3 in DNA: TGTGCCAGCAGTCTGAGAAGGGCCCCAAATTCACCCCTCCACTTT. Encoded protein: CASSLRRAPNSPLHF.

This clonotype was picked up a small number of times. In DNA, the CDR3 is TGTGCCAGTAGCATTGGGACAGCAAACGGCTACACCTTC. Translation: CASSIGTANGYTF. The chain recombines TRBV19 with TRBJ1-2; 7 bases align to TRBD1. The CDR3 extends over 13 amino acids. Trimming cost V 6 bases and J 8 bases; bases outside gene matches: 9. Germline values: CDR1 LNHDA, CDR2 SQIVND (reference sequence).

The sample holds a few counts of this clonotype. The chain has TRBV5-1 and TRBJ1-1, with 12 bases aligning to TRBD1. Trimming at V came to 4 bases and at J to 7 bases, leaving 8 bases not matched to a gene. This CDR3 region has 15 residues. Germline V lookup: CDR1 SGHRS, CDR2 YFSETQ. In DNA, the CDR3 is TGCGCCAGCAGCATAGGGACAGGGGGCGGCATTGAAGCTTTCTTT. Protein sequence: CASSIGTGGGIEAFF.

The chain is built from TRBV11-2 and TRBJ1-2, with D unclear. Germline-derived CDR1 and CDR2 are SGHAT and FQNNGV. Deletions cut 3 bases from V and 0 bases from J, with 14 bases between. This CDR3 comprises 16 residues. CDR3 bases: TGTGCCAGCAGCTTGATTGCCTCTGTTCCTAACTATGGCTACACCTTC. Amino acids: CASSLIASVPNYGYTF.

This clonotype has just a few counts. V usage is TRBV24-1 and J usage is TRBJ2-2; TRBD1 matches at 10 bases. The V gene's germline CDR1 is KGHDR and CDR2 SFDVKD. The V and J ends lost 3 bases and 1 base, in that order; junction bases with no gene match: 7. This CDR3 has 18 amino acids. As DNA, the CDR3 is TGTGCCACCAGTGATCCATCAGGGGACAGGGGGAACACCGGGGAGCTGTTTTTT. Translating it yields CATSDPSGDRGNTGELFF.

The chain carries TRBV11-2 and TRBJ2-7; 10 positions agree with TRBD1. The CDR3 extends over 15 amino acids. J was trimmed by 4 bases and V by 5 bases; bases with no gene match: 8. In germline, CDR1 is SGHAT, CDR2 FQNNGV. The CDR3 coding sequence is TGTGCCAGCAGCCTCATCGGGACAGGGGCATACGAGCAGTACTTC. It encodes CASSLIGTGAYEQYF.

This clonotype was seen a handful of times. This sequence joins TRBV12-3 or TRBV12-4 and TRBJ1-2, with D perhaps matching TRBD1 (5 bases). The CDR3 sequence is 13 residues long. V lost 5 bases to trimming and J lost 6 bases, with 13 bases between them. CDR3 sequence: CASSPSGADGYTF. The CDR3, as DNA: TGTGCCAGCAGTCCCAGCGGGGCGGATGGCTACACCTTC.

The chain carries TRBV19 and TRBJ1-1, with 8 bases matching TRBD1. The V segment lost 5 bases and the J segment 0 bases; nucleotides outside the gene matches: 11. This CDR3 is 17 amino acids long. The germline V gene encodes CDR1 LNHDA and CDR2 SQIVND (reference sequence). The CDR3 protein is CASSLRVTGGVNTEAFF. CDR3 nucleotide sequence: TGTGCCAGTAGTCTCAGAGTAACAGGGGGTGTGAACACTGAAGCTTTCTTT.

This chain uses TRBV2 with TRBJ2-2; D gene ambiguous. The V gene's germline CDR1 is SNHLY and CDR2 FYNNEI. Deletions cut 6 bases from V and 0 bases from J, with 8 bases between. The CDR3 is 14 amino acids. The CDR3 loop reads CASRGSTNTGELFF. The CDR3 bases are TGTGCCAGCAGAGGCAGTACGAACACCGGGGAGCTGTTTTTT.

This clonotype was counted between two and nine times. This sequence joins TRBV7-6 and TRBJ2-5; 8 positions agree with TRBD1. The CDR3 runs 17 residues. Germline values: CDR1 SGHVS, CDR2 FNYEAQ. Germline trimming cut 4 bases from V and 5 bases from J; bases unmatched to any gene: 15. CDR3 region: CASSSPTGANLGETQYF. The DNA of the CDR3 is TGTGCCAGCAGCTCACCGACAGGGGCCAACCTAGGGGAGACCCAGTACTTC.

The CDR3 region has the DNA TGTGCCAGCAGCCGCGGGGCCCTCTCGACTAATGAAAAACTGTTTTTT. It specifies CASSRGALSTNEKLFF. The chain has TRBV3-1 and TRBJ1-4, with D perhaps matching TRBD1 (5 bases). V was cut by 4 bases and J by 2 bases, with 14 bases left in between. Germline values: CDR1 LGHDT, CDR2 YNNKEL (reference sequence). This CDR3 has 16 residues.

Many counts were recorded for this clonotype. The chain employs TRBV15 and TRBJ2-2; 8 nucleotides agree with TRBD2. V was pared by 2 bases and J by 4 bases, with 9 bases of the junction left unmatched. The CDR3 has 17 residues. CDR1 is LNHNV, CDR2 YYDKDF, per germline (reference sequence). The CDR3 region is CATSRSRSGGITGELFF. The DNA of the CDR3 is TGTGCCACCAGCAGATCACGGAGCGGGGGCATCACCGGGGAGCTGTTTTTT. Complete variable domain (other parts from reference TRBV15 and TRBJ2-2): DAMVIQNPRYQVTQFGKPVTLSCSQTLNHNVMYWYQQKSSQAPKLLFHYYDKDFNNEADTPDNFQSRRPNTSFCFLDIRSPGLGDTAMYLCATSRSRSGGITGELFFGEGSRLTVL.

Details on this clonotype: At one of its ends the junction is not consistent with the germline gene, which may arise from a read error. The V gene is TRBV7-7, the J gene TRBJ2-1; D possibly corresponds to TRBD2 (6 bases). This CDR3 has 16 residues. The germline V gene has CDR1 SSHAT and CDR2 FNYEAQ (reference sequence). The CDR3, as DNA: TGTGCTAGCAGCTCCTGGGCGGGATCCGGCTTAAATGAGCAGTTCTTC. It translates to CASSSWAGSGLNEQFF.

This clonotype has a handful of counts. The V gene is TRBV24-1, the J gene TRBJ2-2, with TRBD2 matching 13 bases. The CDR3 is 13 amino acids. V dropped 9 bases and J dropped 6; count of bases not matched to a gene: 0. Germline loops: CDR1 KGHDR, CDR2 SFDVKD. The CDR3 loop reads CATGTSGAGELFF. The CDR3 bases are TGTGCCACCGGGACTAGCGGGGCCGGGGAGCTGTTTTTT.